These T cell receptor beta chains were read from a single sample in a study of cytomegalovirus exposure and HLA in healthy donors. Profiling relied on immunoSEQ multiplex PCR, and the TCRdb table lists in-frame clones only, not all of them. The sample includes approximately 110,000 clones, roughly 70% of them seen just once. The sample comprised PBMCs. These receptors all come from a woman in her 40s in good health and CMV-seronegative. Both conserved end residues are trimmed from each CDR3. Each record gives: D gene, J gene, V gene, CDR3 protein. A D gene is named only where the DNA matches it firmly.

D gene: -; J gene: TRBJ2-1; V gene: TRBV29-1; CDR3 protein: SVGTETYNEQF
D gene: -; J gene: TRBJ2-2; V gene: TRBV6-5; CDR3 protein: ASRQGGTGELF
D gene: -; J gene: TRBJ1-5; V gene: TRBV6-1; CDR3 protein: ASSEIEGGNQPQH
D gene: -; J gene: TRBJ2-7; V gene: TRBV5-1; CDR3 protein: ASSSSGYTYEQY
D gene: -; J gene: TRBJ2-5; V gene: TRBV6-1; CDR3 protein: ASSPGEPQETQY
D gene: -; J gene: TRBJ1-2; V gene: TRBV30; CDR3 protein: AWSVQGRGGYT
D gene: TRBD2; J gene: TRBJ2-1; V gene: TRBV6-5; CDR3 protein: ASSGTSGRYNEQF
D gene: -; J gene: TRBJ2-7; V gene: TRBV13; CDR3 protein: ASSKGGRTYEQY
D gene: -; J gene: TRBJ2-5; V gene: TRBV7-9; CDR3 protein: ASSFTRNQETQY
D gene: -; J gene: TRBJ2-5; V gene: TRBV5-1; CDR3 protein: ASSSHTGTRGRETQY
D gene: -; J gene: TRBJ1-1; V gene: TRBV29-1; CDR3 protein: SAGEVNTEAF
D gene: TRBD1; J gene: TRBJ2-2; V gene: TRBV4-1; CDR3 protein: ASSQTGGRNTGELF
D gene: TRBD1; J gene: TRBJ2-5; V gene: TRBV6-5; CDR3 protein: ARGQFTEETQY
D gene: TRBD1; J gene: TRBJ1-2; V gene: TRBV28; CDR3 protein: ASSVQGVRYGYT
D gene: -; J gene: TRBJ1-6; V gene: TRBV4-3; CDR3 protein: ASSQVAGTYNSPLH
D gene: TRBD2; J gene: TRBJ2-3; V gene: TRBV4-1; CDR3 protein: ASSRGGLAGGDTQY
D gene: -; J gene: TRBJ2-7; V gene: TRBV10-3; CDR3 protein: AIGKDSHEQY
D gene: TRBD1; J gene: TRBJ1-5; V gene: TRBV19; CDR3 protein: ASINTPGTGVQPQH
D gene: -; J gene: TRBJ1-4; V gene: TRBV18; CDR3 protein: ASSIRATNEKLF
D gene: TRBD2; J gene: TRBJ2-1; V gene: TRBV4-3; CDR3 protein: ASSQGTSGESYNEQF
D gene: -; J gene: TRBJ2-5; V gene: TRBV7-6; CDR3 protein: ASSSTDQETQY
D gene: TRBD1; J gene: TRBJ1-4; V gene: TRBV29-1; CDR3 protein: SVEGTGKNVF
D gene: TRBD2; J gene: TRBJ2-3; V gene: TRBV7-3; CDR3 protein: ASSLTLAGSARDTQY
D gene: TRBD1; J gene: TRBJ1-5; V gene: TRBV7-2; CDR3 protein: ASSLQQGGGQPQH
D gene: -; J gene: TRBJ2-1; V gene: TRBV5-4; CDR3 protein: ASSQGSYNEQF
D gene: TRBD1; J gene: TRBJ2-7; V gene: TRBV5-5; CDR3 protein: ASSERQGYEQY
D gene: TRBD1; J gene: TRBJ2-4; V gene: TRBV19; CDR3 protein: ASSTGQGADIQY
D gene: TRBD1; J gene: TRBJ1-1; V gene: TRBV6-6; CDR3 protein: ASILTGGPGAF
D gene: -; J gene: TRBJ1-1; V gene: TRBV18; CDR3 protein: ASSQDGGQAF
D gene: -; J gene: TRBJ1-4; V gene: TRBV29-1; CDR3 protein: SVTVGQISNEKLF
D gene: -; J gene: TRBJ1-2; V gene: TRBV9; CDR3 protein: ASSVGNSYYGYT
D gene: TRBD1; J gene: TRBJ2-1; V gene: TRBV5-1; CDR3 protein: ASSLGDSSYNEQF
D gene: -; J gene: TRBJ2-2; V gene: TRBV7-9; CDR3 protein: ASSLSLTNTGELF
D gene: TRBD1; J gene: TRBJ1-2; V gene: TRBV19; CDR3 protein: ASRIYPGTGEDYGYT
D gene: TRBD2; J gene: TRBJ2-7; V gene: TRBV6-5; CDR3 protein: ASSGLAKTPYEQY
D gene: TRBD2; J gene: TRBJ2-3; V gene: TRBV7-8; CDR3 protein: ASSLPVGGQTSTDTQY
D gene: TRBD2; J gene: TRBJ2-1; V gene: TRBV6-6; CDR3 protein: ASSYSTAGGKDEQF
D gene: TRBD2; J gene: TRBJ2-2; V gene: TRBV5-1; CDR3 protein: ASSGSGGANTGELF
D gene: -; J gene: TRBJ2-7; V gene: TRBV6-1; CDR3 protein: ASQSQGDSYEQY
D gene: TRBD1; J gene: TRBJ2-7; V gene: TRBV15; CDR3 protein: ATSLDRGHEQY
D gene: TRBD1; J gene: TRBJ1-2; V gene: TRBV5-4; CDR3 protein: ASRDDRERYGYT
D gene: -; J gene: TRBJ1-2; V gene: TRBV7-2; CDR3 protein: ASSRDSHSYGYT
D gene: -; J gene: TRBJ2-5; V gene: TRBV10-3; CDR3 protein: AISESGQGSIQTQY
D gene: -; J gene: TRBJ2-7; V gene: TRBV7-2; CDR3 protein: ASSLYNYEQY
D gene: TRBD1; J gene: TRBJ2-5; V gene: TRBV9; CDR3 protein: ASSVGTGGGGETQY
D gene: -; J gene: TRBJ1-2; V gene: TRBV18; CDR3 protein: ASSPEAEFNYGYT